These T cell receptor beta chains were read from a single sample in a study of radiation and T cells in renal cell carcinoma. This table comes from immunoSEQ multiplex PCR, and its TCRdb copy is limited to in-frame clones, with some not included. The table has just over 95,000 clones, more than 65% seen once. Sequenced here: blood, sampled from a patient whose treatment included radiotherapy and nephrectomy. Every receptor here comes from a man aged 55-75 years with renal cell carcinoma. Both conserved end residues are part of each CDR3. The D gene is left open where the match is weak. The size entry is marked missing in some rows and otherwise reads once, few, many or a size class.

J gene | clone size | V gene | D gene | CDR3 DNA | CDR3 protein
TRBJ2-3 | . | TRBV7-2 | . | TGTGCCAGCAGCTTGAGCACAGATACGCAGTATTTT | CASSLSTDTQYF
TRBJ2-7 | once | TRBV2 | . | TGTGCCAGCCGAGGGGACTCGTACGAGCAGTACTTC | CASRGDSYEQYF
TRBJ2-1 | . | TRBV11-2 | . | TGTGCCAGCAGCCCCAGTAGCTCCTACAATGAGCAGTTCTTC | CASSPSSSYNEQFF
TRBJ2-7 | . | TRBV18 | . | TGTGCCAGCTCACCACTCAGGGGTGGGTCCTACGAGCAGTACTTC | CASSPLRGGSYEQYF
TRBJ1-2 | . | TRBV5-6 | TRBD1 | TGTGCCAGCACCCAATTGGGGGGACAGGGAGGTCGTGGCTACACCTTC | CASTQLGGQGGRGYTF
TRBJ2-2 | . | TRBV6-1 | TRBD2 | TGTGCCAGCAGTGCTCGGTCTAGCGGGAGGGACACCGGGGAGCTGTTTTTT | CASSARSSGRDTGELFF
TRBJ2-2 | . | TRBV6-1 | TRBD1 | TGTGCCAGCATGGACAGGGTGGATACCGGGGAGCTGTTTTTT | CASMDRVDTGELFF
TRBJ2-1 | . | TRBV10-3 | . | TGTGCCATCAGTGCACCGACTACCATTTACAATGAGCAGTTCTTC | CAISAPTTIYNEQFF
TRBJ2-1 | . | TRBV6-1 | TRBD2 | TGTGCCAGCAGTGCCGGGGGGATCGCCTACAATGAGCAGTTCTTC | CASSAGGIAYNEQFF
TRBJ1-2 | . | TRBV15 | . | TGTGCCACCAGCAGAGACACAGGGAACTATGGCTACACCTTC | CATSRDTGNYGYTF
TRBJ2-6 | . | TRBV7-9 | TRBD1 | TGTGCCAGCAGCTTAGCCGCGTGGGACAGCCCTTCTGGGGCCAACGTCCTGACTTTC | CASSLAAWDSPSGANVLTF
TRBJ2-3 | . | TRBV4-3 | TRBD2 | TGCGCCAGCAGCCAAGGACTAGCGAGTAGCACAGATACGCAGTATTTT | CASSQGLASSTDTQYF
TRBJ2-7 | . | TRBV11-2 | TRBD1 | TGTGCCAGCAGCCAGGGACAGATCCTTGGAGAGCAGTACTTC | CASSQGQILGEQYF
TRBJ2-2 | . | TRBV2 | TRBD1 | TGTGCCAGCAACCCGGGACAGCAGAACACCGGGGAGCTGTTTTTT | CASNPGQQNTGELFF
TRBJ2-2 | . | TRBV28 | TRBD1 | TGTGCCAGCAGTTCCACAAGTACCAGGGGGCCAGGCGGGGAGCTGTTTTTT | CASSSTSTRGPGGELFF
TRBJ1-4 | . | TRBV5-1 | . | TGCGCCAGCAGCCATCAACAGGCAACTAATGAAAAACTGTTTTTT | CASSHQQATNEKLFF
TRBJ1-5 | . | TRBV6-6 | . | TGTGCCAGCAGCCTCGATGAACAGCCCCAGCATTTT | CASSLDEQPQHF
TRBJ2-5 | . | TRBV2 | . | TGTGCCAGCAAGCGGGAGACCCAGTACTTC | CASKRETQYF
TRBJ1-1 | few | TRBV19 | TRBD1 | TGTGCCAGTAGTCCTAGGACAGGGGTTCTCACTGAAGCTTTCTTT | CASSPRTGVLTEAFF
TRBJ1-1 | once | TRBV11-2 | . | TGTGCCAGCAGCTTAATGGCAGGGCAGGCTTTCTTT | CASSLMAGQAFF
TRBJ2-3 | . | TRBV7-2 | TRBD2 | TGTGCCAGCAGATTGAGCGGGAGGGGGGACACAGATACGCAGTATTTT | CASRLSGRGDTDTQYF
TRBJ1-1 | . | TRBV28 | . | TGTGCCAGCCCGGGGGCGGGGATGAACACTGAAGCTTTCTTT | CASPGAGMNTEAFF
TRBJ1-1 | few | TRBV28 | . | TGTCCGCCATTCCAAAAGGTAACTGAAGCTTTCTTT | CPPFQKVTEAFF
TRBJ1-4 | . | TRBV5-1 | . | TGCGCCAGCCAAGAAATCCCAACTAATGAAAAACTGTTTTTT | CASQEIPTNEKLFF
TRBJ2-7 | . | TRBV4-3 | TRBD1 | TGCGCCAGCAGCCGAACCGGGACAGGGATATCCGAGCAGTACTTC | CASSRTGTGISEQYF
TRBJ2-2 | few | TRBV19 | TRBD1 | TGTGCCAGTAGGGACAGGGGGGACACCGGGGAGCTGTTTTTT | CASRDRGDTGELFF
TRBJ2-7 | . | TRBV30 | . | TGTGCCTGGAATGCCGGGTATACCTACGAGCAGTACTTC | CAWNAGYTYEQYF
TRBJ1-2 | . | TRBV19 | . | TGTGCCAGTAGTACGACTCAGGACATTTGGGGCTACACCTTC | CASSTTQDIWGYTF
TRBJ2-1 | few | TRBV10-2 | TRBD2 | TGCGCCAGCAGTGAGTCGACCCTAGCGGGAGGGCCTCTCAATGAGCAGTTCTTC | CASSESTLAGGPLNEQFF
TRBJ2-2 | . | TRBV5-1 | . | TGCGCCAGCAGCTTGGCCCTGCAGGGCATCGCGAACACCGGGGAGCTGTTTTTT | CASSLALQGIANTGELFF
TRBJ2-1 | . | TRBV6-5 | . | TGTGCCAGCAGCTCAGGGGTCTCCTACAATGAGCAGTTCTTC | CASSSGVSYNEQFF
TRBJ2-3 | . | TRBV7-9 | TRBD2 | TGTGCCAGCAGCCCACCCCAGCGGGGAGTCACAGATACGCAGTATTTT | CASSPPQRGVTDTQYF
TRBJ2-5 | . | TRBV6-1 | . | TGTGCCAGCACCCTACTAGGGGAGACCCAGTACTTC | CASTLLGETQYF
TRBJ2-7 | . | TRBV4-1 | . | TGCGCCAGCAGCCAAGATTGGGGGGGCGCGGCCTACGAGCAGTACTTC | CASSQDWGGAAYEQYF
TRBJ2-1 | . | TRBV29-1 | . | TGCAGCGTTAGGTGGGGGAATGAGCAGTTCTTC | CSVRWGNEQFF
TRBJ2-1 | . | TRBV4-2 | TRBD2 | TGTGCCAGCAGCCAAGATCTGACTAGCGGGGTGGGTGAGCAGTTCTTC | CASSQDLTSGVGEQFF
TRBJ2-1 | . | TRBV7-6 | TRBD1 | TGTGCCAGCAGCTCGACAACGACAGGGTCCTACAATGAGCAGTTCTTC | CASSSTTTGSYNEQFF
TRBJ2-4 | . | TRBV7-2 | TRBD1 | TGTGCCAGCAGCTCGACAGGGGCGGTAGCCAAAAACATTCAGTACTTC | CASSSTGAVAKNIQYF
TRBJ2-2 | . | TRBV28 | . | TGTGCCAGCAGGGTCCGAGTTACCGGGGAGCTGTTTTTT | CASRVRVTGELFF
TRBJ2-6 | . | TRBV5-1 | . | TGCGCCAGCAGCTGGACAGCCCTTGGGTCTGGGGCCAACGTCCTGACTTTC | CASSWTALGSGANVLTF
TRBJ2-3 | once | TRBV7-9 | . | TGTGCCAGCAGCTCGGGACCAGATACGCAGTATTTT | CASSSGPDTQYF
TRBJ2-3 | . | TRBV6-6 | . | TGTGCCAGCAGTGCCCTCCTCCAAGAAGATACGCAGTATTTT | CASSALLQEDTQYF
TRBJ2-3 | . | TRBV7-9 | TRBD2 | TGTGCCAGCAGCTTAGTGAGCGGGATGACAGATACGCAGTATTTT | CASSLVSGMTDTQYF
TRBJ2-1 | . | TRBV19 | TRBD2 | TGTGCCAGTAGTCTTAATAGCGGGAGCTCCTACAATGAGCAGTTCTTC | CASSLNSGSSYNEQFF
TRBJ1-1 | . | TRBV28 | . | TGTGCCAGTACAGCCCTTGATTGGACTGAAGCTTTCTTT | CASTALDWTEAFF
TRBJ2-5 | . | TRBV29-1 | . | TGCAGCGCTGGGGCAGGGCAAGAGACCCAGTACTTC | CSAGAGQETQYF
TRBJ1-2 | . | TRBV18 | TRBD1 | TGTGCCAGCTTTGGGACAGGGGGCTATGGCTACACCTTC | CASFGTGGYGYTF
TRBJ2-1 | . | TRBV7-2 | . | TGTGCCAGCAGCCCAGGGAGCTCCTACAATGAGCAGTTCTTC | CASSPGSSYNEQFF
TRBJ2-1 | once | TRBV15 | TRBD2 | TGTGCCACCAGCAGAGAAGGCCTAGCGGTCTACAATGAGCAGTTCTTC | CATSREGLAVYNEQFF
TRBJ1-1 | . | TRBV9 | . | TGTGCCAGCAGCCCCATGGTTGTCGAGAACACTGAAGCTTTCTTT | CASSPMVVENTEAFF